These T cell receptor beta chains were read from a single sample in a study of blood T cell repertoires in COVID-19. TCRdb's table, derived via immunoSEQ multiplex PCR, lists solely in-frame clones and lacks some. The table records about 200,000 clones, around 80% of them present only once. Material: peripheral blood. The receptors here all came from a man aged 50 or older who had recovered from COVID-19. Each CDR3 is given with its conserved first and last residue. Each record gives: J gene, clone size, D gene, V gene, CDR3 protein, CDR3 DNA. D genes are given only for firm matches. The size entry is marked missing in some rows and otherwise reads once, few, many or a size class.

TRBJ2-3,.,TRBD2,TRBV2,CASSGGLAGVSDTQYF,TGTGCCAGCAGTGGAGGACTAGCGGGAGTGTCAGATACGCAGTATTTT
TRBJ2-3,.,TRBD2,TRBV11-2,CASSLDLIAGGGNTQYF,TGTGCCAGCAGCTTAGATCTGATAGCGGGGGGTGGAAATACGCAGTATTTT
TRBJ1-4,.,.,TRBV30,CAWSVLAPPNEKLFF,TGTGCCTGGAGTGTACTCGCCCCCCCTAATGAAAAACTGTTTTTT
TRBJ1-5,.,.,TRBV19,CASSLQRDQPQHF,TGTGCCAGTAGTCTCCAACGGGATCAGCCCCAGCATTTT
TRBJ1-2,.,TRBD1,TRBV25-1,CASSEKDRRGSGYTF,TGTGCCAGCAGTGAAAAGGACAGGCGGGGAAGTGGCTACACCTTC
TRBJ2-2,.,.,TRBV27,CASRRLQGGSNTGELFF,TGTGCCAGCAGACGCTTACAGGGCGGATCGAACACCGGGGAGCTGTTTTTT
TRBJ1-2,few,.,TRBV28,CASSLPDRYYGYTF,TGTGCCAGCAGTTTACCCGACAGGTACTATGGCTACACCTTC
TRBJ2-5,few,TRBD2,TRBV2,CASMSRTSGRWEETQYF,TGTGCCAGCATGTCGAGGACTAGCGGGAGGTGGGAAGAGACCCAGTACTTC
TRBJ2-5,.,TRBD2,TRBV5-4,CASSSPGGIVTQYF,TGTGCCAGCAGCTCCCCGGGAGGTATTGTGACCCAGTACTTC
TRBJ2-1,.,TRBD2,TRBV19,CASSVASGRFNEQFF,TGTGCCAGTAGTGTGGCTAGCGGGAGGTTCAATGAGCAGTTCTTC
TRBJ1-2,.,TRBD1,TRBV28,CASSLRGMTGDSYGYTF,TGTGCCAGCAGTCTTCGGGGGATGACAGGGGACAGCTATGGCTACACCTTC
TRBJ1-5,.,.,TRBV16,CASSPRVYSTVNQPQHF,TGTGCCAGCAGCCCTCGGGTTTATTCGACAGTCAATCAGCCCCAGCATTTT
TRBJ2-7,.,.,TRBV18,CASSPTGDEQYF,TGTGCCAGCTCACCGACAGGCGACGAGCAGTACTTC
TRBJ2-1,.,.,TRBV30,CAWEPGLHYNEQFF,TGTGCCTGGGAACCGGGACTCCACTACAATGAGCAGTTCTTC
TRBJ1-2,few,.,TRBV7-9,CASSLFRSDGYTF,TGTGCCAGCAGCTTATTCAGGTCTGATGGCTACACCTTC
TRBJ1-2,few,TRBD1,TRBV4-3,CASSQNDRAGYTF,TGCGCCAGCAGCCAAAATGACAGGGCAGGCTACACCTTC
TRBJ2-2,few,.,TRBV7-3,CASSPNTGELFF,TGTGCCAGCAGCCCTAACACCGGGGAGCTGTTTTTT
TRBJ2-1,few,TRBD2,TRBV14,CASSQDWGGRAYEQFF,TGTGCCAGCAGCCAAGACTGGGGCGGGAGGGCCTATGAGCAGTTCTTC
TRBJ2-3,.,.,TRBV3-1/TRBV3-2,CASSQASGGGTDTQYF,TGTGCCAGCAGCCAAGCAAGCGGCGGGGGCACAGATACGCAGTATTTT
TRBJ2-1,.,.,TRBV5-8,CASSPSAGEQFF,TGTGCCAGCAGCCCCTCGGCGGGCGAGCAGTTCTTC
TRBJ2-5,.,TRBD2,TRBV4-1,CASSQAGGRETQYF,TGCGCCAGCAGCCAAGCGGGGGGGCGGGAGACCCAGTACTTC
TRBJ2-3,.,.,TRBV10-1,CASSESTGSDTQYF,TGCGCCAGCAGTGAGTCCACAGGGTCAGATACGCAGTATTTT
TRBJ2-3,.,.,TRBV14,CASSRATGDTQYF,TGTGCCAGCAGCCGGGCAACCGGAGATACGCAGTATTTT
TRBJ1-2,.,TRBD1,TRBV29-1,CSVGGTTGGSGYTF,TGCAGCGTAGGGGGCACAACAGGGGGCTCTGGCTACACCTTC
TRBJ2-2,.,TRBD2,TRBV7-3,CASSFSSGMNTGELFF,TGTGCCAGCAGCTTCTCCAGCGGGATGAACACCGGGGAGCTGTTTTTT
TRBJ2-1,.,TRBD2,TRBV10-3,CAIMIPSGRAGNEQFF,TGTGCCATCATGATTCCTAGCGGGAGGGCCGGTAATGAGCAGTTCTTC
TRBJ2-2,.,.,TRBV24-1,CATSDTRGGNPGELFF,TGTGCCACCAGTGATACCCGAGGGGGAAATCCCGGGGAGCTGTTTTTT
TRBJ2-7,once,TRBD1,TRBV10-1,CASSEGGQGYEQYF,TGCGCCAGCAGTGAGGGGGGACAGGGGTACGAGCAGTACTTC
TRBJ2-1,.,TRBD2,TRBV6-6,CASSRLAGGNYNEQFF,TGTGCCAGCAGCCGACTAGCGGGAGGGAACTACAATGAGCAGTTCTTC